This T cell receptor beta chain was profiled in a study of blood T cell repertoires in COVID-19. Looking at the study overall: Specimens from acute and convalescent COVID-19 originated in the United States, Italy and Spain.

From germline, CDR1 is SNHLY and CDR2 FYNNEI. The CDR3 extends over 15 amino acids. The junction had 8 bases not matched to a gene; V was cut back by 3 bases and J by 8 bases. Some clones are missing from TCRdb's copy, which holds only in-frame ones; the method was immunoSEQ multiplex PCR. The table includes about 340,000 clones, over 70% detected once. The V and J genes are TRBV2 and TRBJ2-1; 9 nucleotides match TRBD2. The origin of this receptor is a man aged 25-45 years with active or convalescent COVID-19. Specimen: peripheral blood. The CDR3 nucleotides read TGTGCCAGCAGTGAGAAGAGCGGGAGGCAGGATGAGCAGTTCTTC. Translation gives CASSEKSGRQDEQFF.